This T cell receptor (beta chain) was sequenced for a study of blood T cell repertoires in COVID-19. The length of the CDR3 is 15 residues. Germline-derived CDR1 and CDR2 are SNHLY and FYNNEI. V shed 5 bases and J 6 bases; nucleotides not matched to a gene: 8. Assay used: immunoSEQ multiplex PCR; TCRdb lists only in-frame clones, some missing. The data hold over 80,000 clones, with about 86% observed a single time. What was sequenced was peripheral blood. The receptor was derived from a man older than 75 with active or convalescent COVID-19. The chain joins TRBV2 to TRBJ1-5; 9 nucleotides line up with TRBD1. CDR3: CASSQQGATSQPQHF. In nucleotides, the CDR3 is TGTGCCAGCAGTCAACAGGGGGCTACCAGTCAGCCCCAGCATTTT.